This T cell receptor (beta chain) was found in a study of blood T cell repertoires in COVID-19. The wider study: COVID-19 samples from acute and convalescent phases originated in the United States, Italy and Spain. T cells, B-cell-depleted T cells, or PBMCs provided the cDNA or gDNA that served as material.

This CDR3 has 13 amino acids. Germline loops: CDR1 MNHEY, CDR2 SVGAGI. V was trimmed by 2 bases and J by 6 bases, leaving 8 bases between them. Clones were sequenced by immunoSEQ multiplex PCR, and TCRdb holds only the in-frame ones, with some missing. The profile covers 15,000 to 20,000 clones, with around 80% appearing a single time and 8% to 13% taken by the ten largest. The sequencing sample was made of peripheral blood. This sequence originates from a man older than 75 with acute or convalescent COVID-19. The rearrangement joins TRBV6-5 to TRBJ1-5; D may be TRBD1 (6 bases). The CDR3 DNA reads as TGTGCCAGCAGTTACAAAGGGGGTCAGCCCCAGCATTTT. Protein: CASSYKGGQPQHF.